This TCR beta chain derives from a study of cytomegalovirus exposure and HLA in healthy donors. PCR involved 60 Vbeta and 13 Jbeta primers. Some clones are missing from TCRdb's copy, which holds only in-frame ones; the method was immunoSEQ multiplex PCR. The sample has roughly 140,000 clones; about 80% are singletons. This clone has more than one count but fewer than ten. The CDR3 totals 14 residues. Germline CDR1 is SGHRS and CDR2 is YFSETQ. The junction had 2 bases not matched to a gene; V was cut back by 3 bases and J by 5 bases. The receptor's source is a man aged 40-49 years in good health and CMV-seronegative. V is TRBV5-1 and J is TRBJ1-4, with 9 bases fitting TRBD1. Sequencing used PBMCs. The CDR3 sequence: CASSYRGPNEKLFF. In nucleotides, the CDR3 is TGCGCCAGCAGCTACAGGGGGCCGAATGAAAAACTGTTTTTT.